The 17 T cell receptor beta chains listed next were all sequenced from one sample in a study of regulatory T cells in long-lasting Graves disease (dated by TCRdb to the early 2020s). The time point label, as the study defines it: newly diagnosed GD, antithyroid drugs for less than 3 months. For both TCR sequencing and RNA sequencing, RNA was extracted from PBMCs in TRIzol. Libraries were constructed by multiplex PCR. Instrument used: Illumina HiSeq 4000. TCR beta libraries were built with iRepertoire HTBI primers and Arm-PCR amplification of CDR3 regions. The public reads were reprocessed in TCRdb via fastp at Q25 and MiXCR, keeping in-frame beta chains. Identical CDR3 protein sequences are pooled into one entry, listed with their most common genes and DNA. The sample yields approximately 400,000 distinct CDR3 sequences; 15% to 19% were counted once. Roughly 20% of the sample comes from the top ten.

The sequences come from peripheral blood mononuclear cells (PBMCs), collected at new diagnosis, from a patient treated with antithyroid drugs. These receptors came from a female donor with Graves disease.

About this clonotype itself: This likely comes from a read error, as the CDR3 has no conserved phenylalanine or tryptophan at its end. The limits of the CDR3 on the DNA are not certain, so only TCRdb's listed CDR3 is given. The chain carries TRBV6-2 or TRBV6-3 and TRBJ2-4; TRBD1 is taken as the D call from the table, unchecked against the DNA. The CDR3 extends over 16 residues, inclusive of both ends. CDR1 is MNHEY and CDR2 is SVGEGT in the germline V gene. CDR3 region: CASSDIGQGAEMRRYL.

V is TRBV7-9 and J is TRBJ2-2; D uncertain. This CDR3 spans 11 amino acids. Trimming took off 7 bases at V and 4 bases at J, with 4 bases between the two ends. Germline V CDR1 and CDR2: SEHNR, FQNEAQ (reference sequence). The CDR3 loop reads CASTLTGELFF. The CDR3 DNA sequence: TGTGCCAGCACCCTCACCGGGGAGCTGTTTTTT. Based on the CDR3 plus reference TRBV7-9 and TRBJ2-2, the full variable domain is DTGVSQNPRHKITKRGQNVTFRCDPISEHNRLYWYRQTLGQGPEFLTYFQNEAQLEKSRLLSDRFSAERPKGSFSTLEIQRTEQGDSAMYLCASTLTGELFFGEGSRLTVL.

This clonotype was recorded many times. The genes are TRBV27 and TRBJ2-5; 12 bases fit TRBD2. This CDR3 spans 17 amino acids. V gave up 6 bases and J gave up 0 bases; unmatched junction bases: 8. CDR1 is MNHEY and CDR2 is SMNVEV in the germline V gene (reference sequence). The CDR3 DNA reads TGTGCCAGCAGAAAAAGGACTAGCGGGGCATACCAAGAGACCCAGTACTTC. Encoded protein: CASRKRTSGAYQETQYF.

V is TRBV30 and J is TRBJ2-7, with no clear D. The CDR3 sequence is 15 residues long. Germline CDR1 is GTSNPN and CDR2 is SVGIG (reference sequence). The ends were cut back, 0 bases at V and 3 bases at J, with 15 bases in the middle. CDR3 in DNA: TGTGCCTGGAGTGTCAGCGACTTGACCCTCTACGAGCAGTACTTC. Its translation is CAWSVSDLTLYEQYF.

CDR3 loop: CASSFGRFIGETQYF. For the CDR3, the DNA is TGCGCCAGCAGCTTTGGACGGTTTATTGGTGAGACCCAGTACTTC. J is TRBJ2-5 and V is TRBV5-1; no clear D gene. Germline loops: CDR1 SGHRS, CDR2 YFSETQ. With 2 bases removed from V and 5 bases from J, the gap between germline ends came to 16 bases. CDR3 length: 15 residues.

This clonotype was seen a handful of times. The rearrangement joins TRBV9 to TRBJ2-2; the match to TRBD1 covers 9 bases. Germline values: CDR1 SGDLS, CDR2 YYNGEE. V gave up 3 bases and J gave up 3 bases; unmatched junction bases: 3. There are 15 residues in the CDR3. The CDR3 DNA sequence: TGTGCCAGCAGCGCCTGGACAGGGGACACCGGGGAGCTGTTTTTT. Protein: CASSAWTGDTGELFF.

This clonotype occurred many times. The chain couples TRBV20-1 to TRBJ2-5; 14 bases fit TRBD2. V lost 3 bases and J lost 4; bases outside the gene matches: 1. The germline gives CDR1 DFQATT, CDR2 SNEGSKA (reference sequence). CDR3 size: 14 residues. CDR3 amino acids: CSARGLAGVETQYF. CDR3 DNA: TGCAGTGCTAGGGGACTAGCGGGAGTAGAGACCCAGTACTTC.

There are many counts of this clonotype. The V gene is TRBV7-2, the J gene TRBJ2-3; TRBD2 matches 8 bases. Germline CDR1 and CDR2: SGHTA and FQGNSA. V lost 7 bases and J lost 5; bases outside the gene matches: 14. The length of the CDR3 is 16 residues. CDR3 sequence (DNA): TGTGCCAGCACCCCACAAGCTCCGGGGGGGGGAGATACGCAGTATTTT. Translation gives CASTPQAPGGGDTQYF.

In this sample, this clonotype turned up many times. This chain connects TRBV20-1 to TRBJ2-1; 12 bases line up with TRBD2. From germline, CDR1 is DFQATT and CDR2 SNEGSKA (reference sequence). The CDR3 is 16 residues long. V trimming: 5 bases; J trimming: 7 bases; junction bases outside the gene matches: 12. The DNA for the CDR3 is TGCAGTGCTCCCCCTATTCTAGCGGGGGGGAAAAATGAGCAGTTCTTC. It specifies CSAPPILAGGKNEQFF.

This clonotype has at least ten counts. CDR3 bases: TGCGCCAGCAGCTTCACCGTTTCAGGGGACCAGTACTTC. It codes for CASSFTVSGDQYF. This chain joins TRBV5-1 and TRBJ2-5, with TRBD1 as a possible D gene (6 bases). Germline V lookup: CDR1 SGHRS, CDR2 YFSETQ. V was trimmed by 2 bases and J by 10 bases, leaving 15 bases between them. The CDR3 extends over 13 amino acids.

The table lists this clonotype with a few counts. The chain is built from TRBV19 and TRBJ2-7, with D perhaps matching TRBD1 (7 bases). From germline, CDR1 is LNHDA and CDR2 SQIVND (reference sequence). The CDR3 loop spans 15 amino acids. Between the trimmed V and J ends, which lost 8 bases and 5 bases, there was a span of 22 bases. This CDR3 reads CASASGTEGGNEQYF. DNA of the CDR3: TGTGCCAGTGCTTCCGGGACAGAGGGGGGCAACGAGCAGTACTTC. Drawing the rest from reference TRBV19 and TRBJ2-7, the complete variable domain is DGGITQSPKYLFRKEGQNVTLSCEQNLNHDAMYWYRQDPGQGLRLIYYSQIVNDFQKGDIAEGYSVSREKKESFPLTVTSAQKNPTAFYLCASASGTEGGNEQYFGPGTRLTVT.

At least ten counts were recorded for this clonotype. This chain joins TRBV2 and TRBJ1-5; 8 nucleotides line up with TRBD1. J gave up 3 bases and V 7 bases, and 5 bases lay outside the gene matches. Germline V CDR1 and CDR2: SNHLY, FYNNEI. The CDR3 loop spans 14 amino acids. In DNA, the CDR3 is TGTGCCAGCATTCCGGACAGGGACAATCAGCCCCAGCATTTT. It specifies CASIPDRDNQPQHF.

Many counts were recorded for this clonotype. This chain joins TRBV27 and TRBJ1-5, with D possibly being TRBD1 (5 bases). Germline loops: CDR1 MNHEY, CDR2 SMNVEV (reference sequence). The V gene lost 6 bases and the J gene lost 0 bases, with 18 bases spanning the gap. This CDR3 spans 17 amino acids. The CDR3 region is CASSLTTRGPSNQPQHF. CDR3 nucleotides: TGTGCCAGCAGCTTAACCACCCGGGGCCCTAGCAATCAGCCCCAGCATTTT.

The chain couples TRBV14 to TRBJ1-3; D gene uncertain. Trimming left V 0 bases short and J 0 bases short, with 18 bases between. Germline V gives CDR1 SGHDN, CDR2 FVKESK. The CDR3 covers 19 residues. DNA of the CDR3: TGTGCCAGCAGCCAAGATTACGGGCCGATGCCCTACTCTGGAAACACCATATATTTT. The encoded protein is CASSQDYGPMPYSGNTIYF.

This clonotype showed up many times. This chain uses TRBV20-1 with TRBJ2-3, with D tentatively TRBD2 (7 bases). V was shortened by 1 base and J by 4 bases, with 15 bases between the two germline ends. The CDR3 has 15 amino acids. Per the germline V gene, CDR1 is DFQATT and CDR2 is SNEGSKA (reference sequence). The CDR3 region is CSARGGGGSSDTQYF. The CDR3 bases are TGCAGTGCTAGAGGAGGGGGGGGGAGCTCAGATACGCAGTATTTT.

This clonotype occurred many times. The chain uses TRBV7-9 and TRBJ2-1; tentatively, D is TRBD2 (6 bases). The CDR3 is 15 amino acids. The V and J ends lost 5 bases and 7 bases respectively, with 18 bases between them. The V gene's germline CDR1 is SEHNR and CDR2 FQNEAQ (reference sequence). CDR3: CASSPFGGGKNEQFF. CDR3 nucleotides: TGTGCCAGCAGCCCTTTTGGGGGAGGTAAAAATGAGCAGTTCTTC.

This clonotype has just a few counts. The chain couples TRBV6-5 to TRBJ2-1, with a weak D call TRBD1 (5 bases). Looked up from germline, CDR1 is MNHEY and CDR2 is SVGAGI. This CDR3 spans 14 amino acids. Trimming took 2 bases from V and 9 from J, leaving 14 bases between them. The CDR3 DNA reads TGTGCCAGCAGTTACGATCCAGGGTTGGGTGAGCAGTTCTTC. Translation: CASSYDPGLGEQFF.